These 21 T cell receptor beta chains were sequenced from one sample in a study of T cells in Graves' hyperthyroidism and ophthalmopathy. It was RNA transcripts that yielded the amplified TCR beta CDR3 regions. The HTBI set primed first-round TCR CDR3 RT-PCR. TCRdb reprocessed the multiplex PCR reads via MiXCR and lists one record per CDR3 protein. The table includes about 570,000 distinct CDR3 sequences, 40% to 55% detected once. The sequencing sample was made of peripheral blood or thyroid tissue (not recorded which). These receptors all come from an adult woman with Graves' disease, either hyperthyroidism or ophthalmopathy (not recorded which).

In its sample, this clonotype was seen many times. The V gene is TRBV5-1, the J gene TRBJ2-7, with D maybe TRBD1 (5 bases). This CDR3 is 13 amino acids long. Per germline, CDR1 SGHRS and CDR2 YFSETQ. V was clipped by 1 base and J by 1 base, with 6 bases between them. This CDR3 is CASSLQGSYEQYF. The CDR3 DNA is TGCGCCAGCAGCTTGCAGGGATCCTACGAGCAGTACTTC.

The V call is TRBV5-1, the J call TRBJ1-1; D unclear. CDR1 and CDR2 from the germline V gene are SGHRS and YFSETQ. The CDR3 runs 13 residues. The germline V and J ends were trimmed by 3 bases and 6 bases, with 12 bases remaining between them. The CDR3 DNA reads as TGCGCCAGCAGCTGGGGTCAGATCGCTGAAGCTTTCTTT. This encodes CASSWGQIAEAFF.

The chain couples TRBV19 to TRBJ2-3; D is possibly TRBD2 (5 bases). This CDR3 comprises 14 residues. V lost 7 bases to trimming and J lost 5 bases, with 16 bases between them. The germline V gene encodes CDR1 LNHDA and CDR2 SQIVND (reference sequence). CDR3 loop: CASTSMARGDTQYF. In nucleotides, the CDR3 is TGTGCCAGTACCAGTATGGCCCGGGGAGATACGCAGTATTTT.

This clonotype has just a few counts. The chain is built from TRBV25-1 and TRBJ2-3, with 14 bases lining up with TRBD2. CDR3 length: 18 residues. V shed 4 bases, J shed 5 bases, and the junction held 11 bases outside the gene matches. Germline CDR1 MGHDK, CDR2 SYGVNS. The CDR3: CASSAPPGTSGSLDTQYF. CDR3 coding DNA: TGTGCCAGCAGTGCCCCCCCGGGGACTAGCGGGAGTTTAGATACGCAGTATTTT.

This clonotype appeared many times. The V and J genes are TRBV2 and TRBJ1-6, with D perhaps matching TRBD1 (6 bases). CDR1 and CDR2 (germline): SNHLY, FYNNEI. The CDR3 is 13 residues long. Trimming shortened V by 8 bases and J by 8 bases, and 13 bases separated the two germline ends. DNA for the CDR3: TGTGCCAGCTCGAAGGGGGGAGATTCACCCCTCCACTTT. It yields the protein CASSKGGDSPLHF.

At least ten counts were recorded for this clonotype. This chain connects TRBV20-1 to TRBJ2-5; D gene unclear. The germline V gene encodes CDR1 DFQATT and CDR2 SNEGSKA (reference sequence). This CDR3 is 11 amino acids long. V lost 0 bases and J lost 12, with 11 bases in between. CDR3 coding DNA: TGCAGTGCTAGAGATCGTGTGCATGAGTACTTC. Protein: CSARDRVHEYF.

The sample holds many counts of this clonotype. CDR3 in amino acids: CASTTGQANTGELFF. The CDR3 DNA sequence: TGTGCCAGCACCACTGGGCAAGCGAACACCGGGGAGCTGTTTTTT. This chain links TRBV4-2 with TRBJ2-2, with D unresolved. The germline CDR1 and CDR2 sequences are LGHNA and YNFKEQ. The CDR3 is 15 residues long. Trimming pared 7 bases from V and 0 bases from J, leaving 12 bases between.

The CDR3 DNA sequence: TGCAGTGCTAGCGAACAAGGCCCTTTTACCCAAGAGACCCAGTACTTC. This sequence encodes CSASEQGPFTQETQYF. The chain couples TRBV20-1 to TRBJ2-5; D remains unclear. Trimming took 3 bases from V and 1 from J, leaving 18 bases between them. This CDR3 contains 16 residues. CDR1 is DFQATT and CDR2 is SNEGSKA in the germline V gene (reference sequence).

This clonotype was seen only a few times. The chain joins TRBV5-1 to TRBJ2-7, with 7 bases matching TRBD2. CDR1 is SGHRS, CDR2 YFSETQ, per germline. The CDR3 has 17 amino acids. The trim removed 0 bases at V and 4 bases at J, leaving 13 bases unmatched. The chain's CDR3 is CASSLASRGDYSYEQYF. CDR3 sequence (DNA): TGCGCCAGCAGCTTGGCCTCCCGAGGGGACTACTCTTACGAGCAGTACTTC.

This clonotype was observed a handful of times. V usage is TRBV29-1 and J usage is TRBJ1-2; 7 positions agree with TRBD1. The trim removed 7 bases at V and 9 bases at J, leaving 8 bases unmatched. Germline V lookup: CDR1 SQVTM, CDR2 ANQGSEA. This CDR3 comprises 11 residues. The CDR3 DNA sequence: TGCAGCGGCGGACAGGCCGAGAGCTACACCTTC. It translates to CSGGQAESYTF. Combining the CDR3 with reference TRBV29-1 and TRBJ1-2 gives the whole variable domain SAVISQKPSRDICQRGTSLTIQCQVDSQVTMMFWYRQQPGQSLTLIATANQGSEATYESGFVIDKFPISRPNLTFSTLTVSNMSPEDSSIYLCSGGQAESYTFGSGTRLTVV.

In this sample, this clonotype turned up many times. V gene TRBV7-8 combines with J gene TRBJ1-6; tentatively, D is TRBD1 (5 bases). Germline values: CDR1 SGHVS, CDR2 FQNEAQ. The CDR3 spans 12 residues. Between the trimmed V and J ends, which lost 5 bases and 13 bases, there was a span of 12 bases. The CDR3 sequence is CASSPWDRPLHF. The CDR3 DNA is TGTGCCAGCAGCCCATGGGACCGGCCCCTCCACTTT. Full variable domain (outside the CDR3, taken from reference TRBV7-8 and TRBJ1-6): GAGVSQSPRYKVAKRGQDVALRCDPISGHVSLFWYQQALGQGPEFLTYFQNEAQLDKSGLPSDRFFAERPEGSVSTLKIQRTQQEDSAVYLCASSPWDRPLHFGNGTRLTVT.

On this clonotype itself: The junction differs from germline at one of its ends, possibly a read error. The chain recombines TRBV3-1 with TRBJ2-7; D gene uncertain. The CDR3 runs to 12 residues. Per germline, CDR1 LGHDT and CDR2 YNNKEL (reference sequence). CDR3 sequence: CASGPSSSEQYF. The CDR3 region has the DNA TGTGCCAGCGGCCCCTCTTCCTCCGAGCAGTACTTC.

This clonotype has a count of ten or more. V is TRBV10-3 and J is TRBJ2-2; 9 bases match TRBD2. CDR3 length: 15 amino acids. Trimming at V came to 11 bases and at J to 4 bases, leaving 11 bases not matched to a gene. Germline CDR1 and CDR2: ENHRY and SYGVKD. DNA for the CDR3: TGTGCCTCCGGGGACGCGGGAGGGGGCACCGGGGAGCTGTTTTTT. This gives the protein CASGDAGGGTGELFF.

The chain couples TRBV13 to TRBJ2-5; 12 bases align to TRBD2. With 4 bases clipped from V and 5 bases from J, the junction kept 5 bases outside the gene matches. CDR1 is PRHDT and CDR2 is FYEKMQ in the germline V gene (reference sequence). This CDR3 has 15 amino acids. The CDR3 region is CASSSPGTSGETQYF. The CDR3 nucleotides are TGTGCCAGCAGCTCCCCAGGGACTAGCGGGGAGACCCAGTACTTC.

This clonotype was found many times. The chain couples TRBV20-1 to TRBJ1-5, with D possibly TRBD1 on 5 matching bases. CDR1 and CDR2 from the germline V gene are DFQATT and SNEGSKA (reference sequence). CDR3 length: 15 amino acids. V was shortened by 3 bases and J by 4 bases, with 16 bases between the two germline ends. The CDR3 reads CSARGWGVRNQPQHF. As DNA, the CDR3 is TGCAGTGCTAGGGGGTGGGGGGTAAGGAATCAGCCCCAGCATTTT.

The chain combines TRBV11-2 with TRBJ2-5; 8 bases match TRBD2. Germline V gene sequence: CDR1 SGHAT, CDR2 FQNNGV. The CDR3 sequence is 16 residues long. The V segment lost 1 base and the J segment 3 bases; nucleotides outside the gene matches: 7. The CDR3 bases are TGTGCCAGCAGCTTAGCTGGAGCGGGAGAGGAAGAGACCCAGTACTTC. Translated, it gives CASSLAGAGEEETQYF.

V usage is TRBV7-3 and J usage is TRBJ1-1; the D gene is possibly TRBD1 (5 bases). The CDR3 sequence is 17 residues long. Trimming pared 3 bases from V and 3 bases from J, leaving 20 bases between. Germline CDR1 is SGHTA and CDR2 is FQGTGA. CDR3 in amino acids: CASSLTGSRVNHTEAFF. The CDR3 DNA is TGTGCCAGCAGCTTGACCGGTTCCAGGGTGAACCACACTGAAGCTTTCTTT.

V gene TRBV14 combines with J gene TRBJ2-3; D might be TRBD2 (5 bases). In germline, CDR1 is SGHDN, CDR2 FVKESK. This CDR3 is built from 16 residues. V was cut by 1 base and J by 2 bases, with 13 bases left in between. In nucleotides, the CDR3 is TGTGCCAGCAGCCAAGGTCCAGCGGTCCACACAGATACGCAGTATTTT. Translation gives CASSQGPAVHTDTQYF.

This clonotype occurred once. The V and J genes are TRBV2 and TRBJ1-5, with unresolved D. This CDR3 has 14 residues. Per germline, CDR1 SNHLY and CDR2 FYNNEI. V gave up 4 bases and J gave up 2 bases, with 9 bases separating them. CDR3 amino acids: CASSGTVGNQPQHF. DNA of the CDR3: TGTGCCAGCAGTGGGACGGTGGGCAATCAGCCCCAGCATTTT.

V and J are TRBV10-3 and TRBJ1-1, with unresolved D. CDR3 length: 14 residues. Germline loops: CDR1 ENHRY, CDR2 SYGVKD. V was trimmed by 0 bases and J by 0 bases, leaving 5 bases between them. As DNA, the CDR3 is TGTGCCATCAGTGAGTCATCGGTGAACACTGAAGCTTTCTTT. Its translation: CAISESSVNTEAFF.

DNA for the CDR3: TGCAGTGCTAGAGATGGGGGGAGGGAAAAACTGTTTTTT. Its protein product is CSARDGGREKLFF. The chain uses TRBV20-1 and TRBJ1-4; weak D call: TRBD1 (5 bases). The CDR3 covers 13 residues. Looked up from germline, CDR1 is DFQATT and CDR2 is SNEGSKA (reference sequence). Trimming stripped 0 bases from V and 8 bases from J, with 10 bases between.